A single sample gave rise to the 18 T cell receptor beta chains below, sequenced in a study of T cells in Graves' hyperthyroidism and ophthalmopathy. The investigators amplified TCR beta CDR3 regions from RNA transcripts. RT-PCR in the first round (using the HTBI primer set) targeted the TCR CDR3. TCRdb re-called the multiplex PCR reads through MiXCR, storing one row per CDR3 protein. The sample carries some 360,000 distinct CDR3 sequences, approximately 15% recorded once. The sample was blood. The source of these receptors is a woman aged 55 to 70 with Graves' hyperthyroidism.

The table lists this clonotype with many counts. The chain recombines TRBV6-1 with TRBJ2-7; 10 nucleotides agree with TRBD1. Germline-derived CDR1 and CDR2 are MNHNS and SASEGT. The junction had 6 bases not matched to a gene; V was cut back by 5 bases and J by 2 bases. The CDR3 totals 15 residues. The CDR3 DNA is TGTGCCAGCAGTACGCCGGGACAGGGGACCTACGAGCAGTACTTC. The encoded protein is CASSTPGQGTYEQYF.

The V call is TRBV9, the J call TRBJ2-2; D is undetermined. CDR1 and CDR2 from the germline V gene are SGDLS and YYNGEE. The CDR3 length is 12 residues. The chain's CDR3 is CARPPNTGELFF. The DNA for the CDR3 is TGTGCACGGCCGCCGAACACCGGGGAGCTGTTTTTT. The full variable domain, with the rest looked up from reference TRBV9 and TRBJ2-2, is DSGVTQTPKHLITATGQRVTLRCSPRSGDLSVYWYQQSLDQGLQFLIQYYNGEERAKGNILERFSAQQFPDLHSELNLSSLELGDSALYFCARPPNTGELFFGEGSRLTVL.

This clonotype was counted many times. J is TRBJ2-4 and V is TRBV2; D is ambiguous. CDR1 is SNHLY, CDR2 FYNNEI, per germline. Trimming cost V 6 bases and J 5 bases, with 8 bases left between them. The CDR3 runs 12 residues. CDR3 bases: TGTGCCAGCAGAGACGTCCAAAACATTCAGTACTTC. Amino acids: CASRDVQNIQYF.

There are many counts of this clonotype. The chain combines TRBV12-5 with TRBJ2-7; weak D call: TRBD2 (6 bases). The germline gives CDR1 LGHNT, CDR2 FRNRAP. This CDR3 contains 13 residues. The V and J ends lost 6 bases and 0 bases respectively, with 9 bases between them. Written as DNA, the CDR3 is TGTGCTAGTGGCCGGGACTTCTCCTACGAGCAGTACTTC. Residues: CASGRDFSYEQYF.

This clonotype occurred many times. The CDR3 DNA is TGTGCCAGCAGCCCCCCCCCCGCGGGAGCGGGAGAGACCCAGTACTTC. Protein product: CASSPPPAGAGETQYF. The V and J genes are TRBV11-2 and TRBJ2-5; 7 bases match TRBD2. After removal of 5 bases from V and 4 bases from J, the junction contained 13 bases not matched to a gene. Germline values: CDR1 SGHAT, CDR2 FQNNGV. The CDR3 has 16 amino acids.

Many counts were recorded for this clonotype. V is TRBV12-3 or TRBV12-4 and J is TRBJ2-2, with a possible D match to TRBD2 (7 bases). There are 16 residues in the CDR3. Deletions cut 6 bases from V and 5 bases from J, with 19 bases between. The CDR3 DNA reads TGTGCCAGCAGGGGGGCGGGAGCCCGGGAGACCGGGGAGCTGTTTTTT. Its protein is CASRGAGARETGELFF.

This clonotype occurred a few times. J is TRBJ2-3 and V is TRBV5-1; TRBD2 might be the D (5 bases). Germline V CDR1 and CDR2: SGHRS, YFSETQ. Trimming shortened V by 2 bases and J by 2 bases, and 15 bases separated the two germline ends. The CDR3 is made up of 16 amino acids. For the CDR3, the DNA is TGCGCCAGCAGCTTCGGGTGGGAGTACACCACAGATACGCAGTATTTT. This gives the protein CASSFGWEYTTDTQYF. The variable domain in full, with the rest retrieved from reference TRBV5-1 and TRBJ2-3, is KAGVTQTPRYLIKTRGQQVTLSCSPISGHRSVSWYQQTPGQGLQFLFEYFSETQRNKGNFPGRFSGRQFSNSRSEMNVSTLELGDSALYLCASSFGWEYTTDTQYFGPGTRLTVL.

The V and J genes are TRBV28 and TRBJ1-2; 10 nucleotides agree with TRBD1. Germline V gene data show CDR1 as MDHEN and CDR2 as SYDVKM. Germline trimming cut 5 bases from V and 2 bases from J; bases unmatched to any gene: 17. The CDR3 runs 19 residues. CDR3 amino acids: CASSPSLDRGYFSNYGYTF. Written as DNA, the CDR3 is TGTGCCAGCAGTCCGAGTCTGGACAGGGGGTATTTCTCCAACTATGGCTACACCTTC.

This clonotype has a count of ten or more. The chain combines TRBV2 with TRBJ1-3; D is undetermined. Per the germline V gene, CDR1 is SNHLY and CDR2 is FYNNEI. The V and J ends lost 2 bases and 5 bases respectively, with 31 bases between them. The CDR3 contains 21 residues. CDR3 nucleotide sequence: TGTGCCAGCAGTGAATCTAGGGCCCAAGACAAGACCCCAAGGAGAAGAAACACCATATATTTT. It encodes CASSESRAQDKTPRRRNTIYF.

The J gene is TRBJ2-1, the V gene TRBV19; 7 nucleotides align to TRBD2. CDR3 length: 14 amino acids. Germline CDR1 LNHDA, CDR2 SQIVND (reference sequence). The V gene end was trimmed by 5 bases and the J gene end by 6 bases; junction bases not matched to a gene: 7. CDR3 DNA: TGTGCCAGTAGTTCCGGGACTATTTCCAATGAGCAGTTCTTC. This gives the protein CASSSGTISNEQFF.

This clonotype has only a few counts. The chain recombines TRBV4-1 with TRBJ2-7; 11 positions match TRBD2. Germline V gene data show CDR1 as MGHRA and CDR2 as YSYEKL. V gave up 4 bases and J gave up 0 bases; unmatched junction bases: 11. The CDR3 is made up of 18 amino acids. CDR3 coding DNA: TGCGCCAGCAGCCTCCTACCCCCGACTAGCGGGACCTCCTACGAGCAGTACTTC. It is translated as CASSLLPPTSGTSYEQYF.

This clonotype was detected many times. V usage is TRBV3-1 and J usage is TRBJ1-6, with D possibly matching TRBD1 (6 bases). This CDR3 has 16 residues. Per germline, CDR1 LGHDT and CDR2 YNNKEL (reference sequence). V lost 0 bases and J lost 9, with 15 bases in between. CDR3 DNA sequence: TGTGCCAGCAGCCAAGATAGTCAGGGGCTGGGTTCACCCCTCCACTTT. Encoded protein: CASSQDSQGLGSPLHF.

The V gene is TRBV19, the J gene TRBJ1-1; D is unresolved. Trimming cost V 10 bases and J 4 bases, with 22 bases left between them. This CDR3 spans 15 amino acids. Germline CDR1 LNHDA, CDR2 SQIVND (reference sequence). This CDR3 reads CATTSLGRRGTEAFF. As DNA, the CDR3 is TGTGCCACTACATCCTTGGGCCGTCGGGGCACTGAAGCTTTCTTT.

This clonotype was recorded at least ten times. The chain employs TRBV6-1 and TRBJ2-7; tentatively, D is TRBD1 (8 bases). The V gene lost 5 bases and the J gene lost 5 bases, with 13 bases spanning the gap. This CDR3 has 13 residues. Germline V CDR1 and CDR2: MNHNS, SASEGT. CDR3 bases: TGTGCCAGCAGTCCAACAGGGGGGGACGAGCAGTACTTC. Protein: CASSPTGGDEQYF.

This clonotype was recorded at least ten times. The chain employs TRBV18 and TRBJ1-1, with TRBD1 as a possible D gene (5 bases). The V end was cut by 3 bases, the J end by 4 bases, with 9 bases between. CDR3 length: 13 amino acids. The germline V gene encodes CDR1 KGHSH and CDR2 LQKENI. In DNA, the CDR3 is TGTGCCAGCTCACCCGGCAGGGTCACTGAAGCTTTCTTT. Translating it yields CASSPGRVTEAFF.

This clonotype came up a few times. The chain recombines TRBV10-3 with TRBJ1-1; possible D gene TRBD1, 6 bases. This CDR3 has 15 residues. In germline, CDR1 is ENHRY, CDR2 SYGVKD. Trimming stripped 2 bases from V and 1 base from J, with 11 bases between. CDR3 loop: CAISENTGRNTEAFF. Here the CDR3 DNA reads TGTGCCATCAGTGAGAACACAGGGAGGAACACTGAAGCTTTCTTT.

The chain combines TRBV5-5 with TRBJ1-2; D is uncertain. Trimming pared 0 bases from V and 4 bases from J, leaving 16 bases between. This CDR3 region has 16 residues. Germline V gives CDR1 SGHKS, CDR2 YYEKEE (reference sequence). The chain's CDR3 is CASSLVIEDGGYGYTF. The DNA for the CDR3 is TGTGCCAGCAGCTTGGTTATTGAGGACGGTGGCTATGGCTACACCTTC. Full variable domain (rest looked up from reference TRBV5-5 and TRBJ1-2): DAGVTQSPTHLIKTRGQQVTLRCSPISGHKSVSWYQQVLGQGPQFIFQYYEKEERGRGNFPDRFSARQFPNYSSELNVNALLLGDSALYLCASSLVIEDGGYGYTFGSGTRLTVV.

This clonotype was seen ten or more times. This chain links TRBV20-1 with TRBJ2-7; D is undetermined. This CDR3 spans 13 amino acids. The V gene lost 1 base and the J gene lost 0 bases, with 7 bases spanning the gap. Germline assignment: CDR1 DFQATT and CDR2 SNEGSKA (reference sequence). Here the CDR3 DNA reads TGCAGTGCTAGAGTACCCCTCTCCTACGAGCAGTACTTC. Its translation: CSARVPLSYEQYF.